These 26 T cell receptor beta chains were all obtained from the same sample, sequenced in a study of blood T cell repertoires in COVID-19. The protocol was immunoSEQ multiplex PCR, while the TCRdb copy is restricted to in-frame clones and leaves out a portion. This table holds 120,000 to 150,000 clones, approximately 88% found once. Material for sequencing was peripheral blood. Receptors originate from a man between 60 and 75 years old with active or convalescent COVID-19.

The rearrangement uses TRBV28 and TRBJ2-3; 15 nucleotides match TRBD2. V shed 3 bases, J shed 4 bases, and the junction held 11 bases outside the gene matches. Germline values: CDR1 MDHEN, CDR2 SYDVKM. This CDR3 is built from 19 residues. CDR3 protein: CASSLPWTSGRAMADTQYF. The CDR3 nucleotides read TGTGCCAGCAGTTTGCCCTGGACTAGCGGGAGGGCTATGGCAGATACGCAGTATTTT.

This clone was detected only a few times. The chain links TRBV28 to TRBJ1-1; TRBD1 is a possible D gene (6 bases). V gave up 2 bases and J gave up 7 bases, with 11 bases separating them. Germline-derived CDR1 and CDR2 are MDHEN and SYDVKM. The CDR3 is 13 amino acids. The CDR3 coding sequence is TGTGCCAGCAGTTTACAGGGGAGGGTTGAAGCTTTCTTT. Its translation: CASSLQGRVEAFF.

The chain recombines TRBV24-1 with TRBJ2-7, with 8 bases aligning to TRBD2. From germline, CDR1 is KGHDR and CDR2 SFDVKD. V trimming: 4 bases; J trimming: 3 bases; junction bases outside the gene matches: 13. The CDR3 extends over 17 amino acids. DNA for the CDR3: TGTGCCACCAGTGACCCCGGGGACGGGAGCGGGGGCTACGAGCAGTACTTC. This translates into CATSDPGDGSGGYEQYF.

The chain's CDR3 is CASSFPDRNTEAFF. CDR3 coding DNA: TGTGCCAGCAGTTTCCCAGACAGGAACACTGAAGCTTTCTTT. V usage is TRBV28 and J usage is TRBJ1-1, with D tentatively TRBD1 (5 bases). Trimming left V 3 bases short and J 1 base short, with 9 bases between. CDR3 length equals 14 residues. Germline V gene sequence: CDR1 MDHEN, CDR2 SYDVKM. Filled out from reference TRBV28 and TRBJ1-1, the complete variable domain reads DVKVTQSSRYLVKRTGEKVFLECVQDMDHENMFWYRQDPGLGLRLIYFSYDVKMKEKGDIPEGYSVSREKKERFSLILESASTNQTSMYLCASSFPDRNTEAFFGQGTRLTVV.

The rearrangement links TRBV30 to TRBJ1-2; D is perhaps TRBD1 (6 bases). The CDR3 covers 17 residues. Germline loops: CDR1 GTSNPN, CDR2 SVGIG (reference sequence). The germline V and J ends were trimmed by 0 bases and 2 bases, with 19 bases remaining between them. This chain's CDR3 is CAWSVKVPVQGNYGYTF. Here the CDR3 DNA reads TGTGCCTGGAGTGTAAAAGTACCCGTACAGGGCAACTATGGCTACACCTTC.

The chain's CDR3 is CAISDPQGIMHEQYF. The CDR3 bases are TGTGCCATCAGTGACCCTCAGGGGATAATGCACGAGCAGTACTTC. The V and J genes are TRBV10-3 and TRBJ2-7; the D gene is possibly TRBD1 (6 bases). Germline assignment: CDR1 ENHRY and CDR2 SYGVKD. The V end lost 3 bases, the J end lost 5 bases, and 17 bases lay between the germline ends. CDR3 size: 15 residues.

CDR3 DNA: TGCGCCAGCAGCTCGGATCGGGGTAGCGGCACCGGGGAGCTGTTTTTT. Translation: CASSSDRGSGTGELFF. J is TRBJ2-2 and V is TRBV5-1; D may be TRBD2 (6 bases). Germline loops: CDR1 SGHRS, CDR2 YFSETQ. The CDR3 has 16 residues. V lost 3 bases and J 4 bases, leaving 16 bases between the germline ends.

V usage is TRBV7-9 and J usage is TRBJ1-1; no clear D gene. Germline V lookup: CDR1 SEHNR, CDR2 FQNEAQ (reference sequence). The CDR3 runs to 13 residues. V was shortened by 0 bases and J by 6 bases, with 8 bases between the two germline ends. The CDR3, as DNA: TGTGCCAGCAGCTTAGCGGCAAAATCTGAAGCTTTCTTT. Protein product: CASSLAAKSEAFF.

The genes are TRBV9 and TRBJ2-5, with 11 bases that match TRBD2. V lost 4 bases and J lost 4; bases outside the gene matches: 3. The germline gives CDR1 SGDLS, CDR2 YYNGEE. This CDR3 has 14 amino acids. CDR3 bases: TGTGCCAGCAGCTTTAGCGGGAGGGGAGAGACCCAGTACTTC. Translating it yields CASSFSGRGETQYF.

The chain uses TRBV5-4 and TRBJ2-7; 8 bases line up with TRBD2. Germline V gene lookup returns CDR1 SGHNT and CDR2 YYREEE (reference sequence). The CDR3 is made up of 13 amino acids. V dropped 3 bases and J dropped 6; count of bases not matched to a gene: 5. The CDR3 region has the DNA TGTGCCAGCAGCTCCTTTAGCGGGGCCGAGCAGTACTTC. The encoded protein is CASSSFSGAEQYF.

V and J are TRBV3-1 (or the pseudogene TRBV3-2) and TRBJ2-5, with 7 positions matching TRBD2. The CDR3 is 17 residues long. Germline loops: CDR1 LGHDT, CDR2 YNNKEL (reference sequence). Trimming took 0 bases from V and 2 from J; bases not matched to a gene: 9. The CDR3 DNA sequence: TGTGCCAGCAGCCAAGATAGGCTAGCGGCTCTTCAAGAGACCCAGTACTTC. Amino acids: CASSQDRLAALQETQYF.

This chain links TRBV7-6 with TRBJ2-3; 10 bases are shared with TRBD2. CDR3 size: 17 residues. Per the germline V gene, CDR1 is SGHVS and CDR2 is FNYEAQ. V dropped 4 bases and J dropped 0; count of bases not matched to a gene: 7. The CDR3 loop is CASSSGLTSGSTDTQYF. In DNA form, the CDR3 reads TGTGCCAGCAGCTCGGGCTTGACTAGCGGGAGCACAGATACGCAGTATTTT.

Comment on this clone: An end of the junction differs from the germline gene, which may be a read error. The V gene is TRBV2, the J gene TRBJ2-7; D possibly matches TRBD1 or TRBD2 (5 bases each). Germline-derived CDR1 and CDR2 are SNHLY and FYNNEI. The CDR3 totals 12 residues. CDR3 nucleotides: TGTGCCAGCAGGGAAGAGGGGTACGAGCAGTACTTC. Its protein is CASREEGYEQYF. Full variable domain (remainder filled in from reference TRBV2 and TRBJ2-7): EPEVTQTPSHQVTQMGQEVILRCVPISNHLYFYWYRQILGQKVEFLVSFYNNEISEKSEIFDDQFSVERPDGSNFTLKIRSTKLEDSAMYFCASREEGYEQYFGPGTRLTVT.

This chain links TRBV11-2 with TRBJ2-1; D is possibly TRBD2 (6 bases). The CDR3 loop spans 16 amino acids. The ends were cut back, 0 bases at V and 6 bases at J, with 15 bases in the middle. Germline CDR1 reads SGHAT; CDR2 reads FQNNGV. The CDR3 DNA is TGTGCCAGCAGCTTAGAGGTTGTTAGCGGAGGCAATGAGCAGTTCTTC. This encodes CASSLEVVSGGNEQFF.

The gene calls are TRBV7-8 and TRBJ2-3; D possibly corresponds to TRBD2 (6 bases). CDR1 SGHVS and CDR2 FQNEAQ come from the germline V gene. Trimming pared 2 bases from V and 2 bases from J, leaving 20 bases between. The CDR3 runs to 18 residues. In DNA form, the CDR3 reads TGTGCCAGCAGCTTAAGGCGAGACGGGAGTCGACCCACAGATACGCAGTATTTT. It yields the protein CASSLRRDGSRPTDTQYF.

This CDR3 reads CASDDRGVSPLHF. The DNA of the CDR3 is TGTGCCAGCGATGACAGGGGAGTTTCACCCCTCCACTTT. V and J are TRBV28 and TRBJ1-6; 8 bases match TRBD1. The CDR3 totals 13 residues. Looked up from germline, CDR1 is MDHEN and CDR2 is SYDVKM. J was trimmed by 9 bases and V by 8 bases; bases with no gene match: 6.

This chain uses TRBV27 with TRBJ2-1; 7 nucleotides agree with TRBD2. Germline lookup yields CDR1 MNHEY and CDR2 SMNVEV (reference sequence). The trim removed 5 bases at V and 11 bases at J, leaving 9 bases unmatched. This CDR3 is 13 amino acids long. This chain's CDR3 is CASSDYTSAKQFF. DNA of the CDR3: TGTGCCAGCAGTGACTATACTAGCGCCAAGCAGTTCTTC.

The chain joins TRBV7-8 to TRBJ2-7; 10 nucleotides match TRBD1. J gave up 3 bases and V 7 bases, and 9 bases lay outside the gene matches. CDR1 is SGHVS and CDR2 is FQNEAQ in the germline V gene. There are 15 residues in the CDR3. CDR3 residues: CASTYDRGRFYEQYF. CDR3 in DNA: TGTGCCAGCACGTACGACAGGGGGCGCTTCTACGAGCAGTACTTC.

The J gene is TRBJ2-4, the V gene TRBV19, with 9 bases lining up with TRBD1. The CDR3 runs 20 residues. The V segment lost 0 bases and the J segment 0 bases; nucleotides outside the gene matches: 12. Germline V gene lookup returns CDR1 LNHDA and CDR2 SQIVND (reference sequence). The CDR3 DNA is TGTGCCAGTAGTATAGACCCTCCCGGGACAGGGTTAATAGCCAAAAACATTCAGTACTTC. Its translation: CASSIDPPGTGLIAKNIQYF.

The CDR3 DNA is TGTGCCAGCAGGGACTATAGCGGGAGGGCCTACGAGCAGTACTTC. Encoded protein: CASRDYSGRAYEQYF. This chain links TRBV6-1 with TRBJ2-7, with 11 bases identical to TRBD2. This CDR3 spans 15 amino acids. Germline loops: CDR1 MNHNS, CDR2 SASEGT. The V segment lost 6 bases and the J segment 2 bases; nucleotides outside the gene matches: 6.

The V gene is TRBV6-2 or TRBV6-3, the J gene TRBJ1-6; possible D gene TRBD1, 5 bases. CDR1 and CDR2 from the germline V gene are MNHEY and SVGEGT. V was trimmed by 6 bases and J by 0 bases, leaving 12 bases between them. The CDR3 consists of 16 residues. The CDR3 DNA reads as TGTGCCAGCAGACCTCGGACATACTCCTATAATTCACCCCTCCACTTT. Residues: CASRPRTYSYNSPLHF.

This clone was seen more than once but under ten times. V usage is TRBV4-1 and J usage is TRBJ1-2; D is ambiguous. The germline gives CDR1 MGHRA, CDR2 YSYEKL. The length of the CDR3 is 15 residues. The ends were cut back, 0 bases at V and 4 bases at J, with 12 bases in the middle. The CDR3 nucleotides read TGCGCCAGCAGCCAAGAGCGGCCGGGTATCTATGGCTACACCTTC. This encodes CASSQERPGIYGYTF.

This chain joins TRBV27 and TRBJ2-5; 13 positions agree with TRBD2. Trimming at V came to 8 bases and at J to 7 bases, leaving 16 bases not matched to a gene. The CDR3 is 17 amino acids. Germline CDR1 MNHEY, CDR2 SMNVEV (reference sequence). The CDR3 protein is CASSKRTSGSHRPTQYF. Written as DNA, the CDR3 is TGTGCCAGCTCCAAACGGACTAGCGGGAGCCATCGGCCGACCCAGTACTTC.

J is TRBJ2-3 and V is TRBV7-9; D gene uncertain. Germline V gene lookup returns CDR1 SEHNR and CDR2 FQNEAQ (reference sequence). The ends were cut back, 0 bases at V and 0 bases at J, with 7 bases in the middle. The CDR3 sequence is 15 residues long. The CDR3: CASSLAKPSTDTQYF. DNA of the CDR3: TGTGCCAGCAGCTTAGCCAAGCCCAGCACAGATACGCAGTATTTT.

This chain joins TRBV24-1 and TRBJ2-7; 8 bases align to TRBD1. J lost 5 bases, V lost 3 bases, and 11 bases had no gene match. The CDR3 length is 16 residues. Germline values: CDR1 KGHDR, CDR2 SFDVKD. The CDR3 protein is CATSDVDRAVFHEQYF. CDR3 nucleotides: TGTGCCACCAGTGATGTGGACAGGGCTGTTTTTCACGAGCAGTACTTC.

This clone was recorded once. The chain couples TRBV7-2 to TRBJ1-2; D is ambiguous. V dropped 5 bases and J dropped 11 bases, with 15 bases sitting between them. Per the germline V gene, CDR1 is SGHTA and CDR2 is FQGNSA. The CDR3 totals 12 residues. The CDR3 nucleotides are TGTGCCAGCAGCCCGCAAGGCCGGAGTTACACCTTC. Translating gives CASSPQGRSYTF.